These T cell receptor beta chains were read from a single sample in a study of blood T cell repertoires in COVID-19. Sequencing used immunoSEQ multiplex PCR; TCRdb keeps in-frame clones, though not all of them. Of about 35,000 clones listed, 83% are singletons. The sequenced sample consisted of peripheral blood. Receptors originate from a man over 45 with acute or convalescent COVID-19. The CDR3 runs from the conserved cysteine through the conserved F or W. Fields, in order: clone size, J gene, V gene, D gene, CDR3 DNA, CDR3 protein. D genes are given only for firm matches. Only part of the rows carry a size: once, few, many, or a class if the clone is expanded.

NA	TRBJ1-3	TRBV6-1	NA	TGTGCCAGCAGTGTTCGGACACAGACCAGCTCTGGAAACACCATATATTTT	CASSVRTQTSSGNTIYF
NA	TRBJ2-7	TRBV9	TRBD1	TGTGCCAGCAGCGGAAGGGACAGCCTGAGCTCCTACGAGCAGTACTTC	CASSGRDSLSSYEQYF
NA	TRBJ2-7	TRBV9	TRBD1	TGTGCCAGCAGCGCCCGGGACAGGGGAGAAAACGAGCAGTACTTC	CASSARDRGENEQYF
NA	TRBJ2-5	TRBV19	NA	TGTGCCAGTAGTATGCGGGGCCTGGAGACCCAGTACTTC	CASSMRGLETQYF
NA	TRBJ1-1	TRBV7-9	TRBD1	TGTGCCAGCCGCCCAGGGGGCGGGGAGAACACTGAAGCTTTCTTT	CASRPGGGENTEAFF
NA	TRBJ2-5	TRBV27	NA	TGTGCCAGCAGTTACGGGGGACCCCTAGAAGAGACCCAGTACTTC	CASSYGGPLEETQYF
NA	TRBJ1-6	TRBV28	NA	TGTGCCAGCAGTTACAGGGTCGGGGTGGGGTCACCCCTCCACTTT	CASSYRVGVGSPLHF
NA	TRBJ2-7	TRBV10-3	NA	TGTGCCATCAGTGGGGTGGGGAGTCTCTCCTACGAGCAGTACTTC	CAISGVGSLSYEQYF
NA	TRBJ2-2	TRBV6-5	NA	TGTGCCAGCAGTTATATCGGGGGTCACACCGGGGAGCTGTTTTTT	CASSYIGGHTGELFF
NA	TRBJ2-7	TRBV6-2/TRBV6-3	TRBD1	TGTGCCAGCAGTTATCCGCAGGGGGCGCAAGAGCAGTACTTC	CASSYPQGAQEQYF
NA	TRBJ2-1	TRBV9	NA	TGTGCCAGCAGCCCGAGAGGGAGGGGGTCCTACAATGAGCAGTTCTTC	CASSPRGRGSYNEQFF
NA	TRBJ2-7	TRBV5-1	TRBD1	TGCGCCAGCAGCTTGGGACAGGGTTTTGTCGAGCAGTACTTC	CASSLGQGFVEQYF
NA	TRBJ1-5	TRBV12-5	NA	TGTGCTAGTGGTTTGGTACTTGGGACACTTGACTATAGCAATCAGCCCCAGCATTTT	CASGLVLGTLDYSNQPQHF
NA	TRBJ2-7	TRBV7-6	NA	TGTGCCAGCAGCTTAGCGCGAGACGGGAGTAAATCCTACGAGCAGTACTTC	CASSLARDGSKSYEQYF
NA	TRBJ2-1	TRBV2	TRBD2	TGTGCCAGCAGGTTAGCCGGGGGGGGCTACAATGAGCAGTTCTTC	CASRLAGGGYNEQFF
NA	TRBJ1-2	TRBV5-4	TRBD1	TGTGCCAGCAGCTCGGATCAGAGGGGGCGCAACTATGGCTACACCTTC	CASSSDQRGRNYGYTF
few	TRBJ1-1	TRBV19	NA	TGTGCCAGTAGGGAGGAGGGTAACACTGAAGCTTTCTTT	CASREEGNTEAFF
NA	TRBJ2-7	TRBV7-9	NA	TGTGCCAGCAGCTCAAGAACGGGATACGAGCAGTACTTC	CASSSRTGYEQYF
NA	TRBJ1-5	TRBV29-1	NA	TGCAGCGTTGGGCAGGATAATCAGCCCCAGCATTTT	CSVGQDNQPQHF
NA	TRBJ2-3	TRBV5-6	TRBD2	TGTGCCAGCAGCTTCTCCGGGACTAGAGCGCAGTATTTT	CASSFSGTRAQYF
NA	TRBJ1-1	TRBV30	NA	TGTGCCTGGAGATCGGCAGGAAACACTGAAGCTTTCTTT	CAWRSAGNTEAFF
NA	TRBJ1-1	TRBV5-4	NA	TGTGCCAGCAGCTTCCGTGACACTGAAGCTTTCTTT	CASSFRDTEAFF